These 18 T cell receptor beta chains were all obtained from the same sample, sequenced in a study of response to subunit inactivated influenza vaccine. From the RT-PCR reads, TCRdb called clonotypes with MiXCR, one entry per CDR3 protein. The data contain more than 700,000 distinct CDR3 sequences, 21% of them seen just once; the ten biggest clones take up about 9.4%. The material was PBMCs from blood, obtained approximately 5 days after vaccination. The origin of the receptors is a man aged 50 to 59 who received an inactivated influenza vaccine.

This chain uses TRBV5-1 with TRBJ2-6; D is unresolved. The ends were cut back, 5 bases at V and 0 bases at J, with 9 bases in the middle. Germline CDR1 is SGHRS and CDR2 is YFSETQ. This CDR3 region has 15 residues. The CDR3 DNA reads TGCGCCAGCAGAACTGCAATCTCTGGGGCCAACGTCCTGACTTTC. Its protein is CASRTAISGANVLTF.

In its sample, this clonotype was seen a few times. V and J are TRBV28 and TRBJ2-7; 9 bases are shared with TRBD1. This CDR3 has 16 amino acids. V shed 2 bases and J 2 bases; nucleotides not matched to a gene: 7. CDR1 MDHEN and CDR2 SYDVKM come from the germline V gene. The CDR3 DNA is TGTGCCAGCAGTTTACGGTACGGGACAGGGACCTACGAGCAGTACTTC. Residues: CASSLRYGTGTYEQYF.

The chain links TRBV4-2 to TRBJ1-2; 7 nucleotides match TRBD1. The CDR3 runs 15 residues. V shed 1 base, J shed 7 bases, and the junction held 9 bases outside the gene matches. Per germline, CDR1 LGHNA and CDR2 YNFKEQ. For the CDR3, the DNA is TGTGCCAGCAGCCAAGCTGAGGGGGCAGGGACTGGCTACACCTTC. This codes for CASSQAEGAGTGYTF.

This clonotype turned up a few times. This sequence joins TRBV29-1 and TRBJ2-1; D gene ambiguous. The CDR3 spans 11 residues. The germline V and J ends were trimmed by 6 bases and 12 bases, with 15 bases remaining between them. Germline lookup yields CDR1 SQVTM and CDR2 ANQGSEA. DNA for the CDR3: TGCAGCGTGGGCCAGGCGGCTCTGCAGTTCTTC. This sequence encodes CSVGQAALQFF.

This clonotype came up a few times. The chain joins TRBV11-2 to TRBJ2-5, with 16 bases fitting TRBD2. Trimming took 4 bases from V and 5 from J; bases not matched to a gene: 10. The CDR3 sequence is 18 residues long. Germline CDR1 reads SGHAT; CDR2 reads FQNNGV. The CDR3 loop is CASSSRGLAGGPRETQYF. DNA of the CDR3: TGTGCCAGCAGCTCGAGGGGACTAGCGGGGGGGCCCCGGGAGACCCAGTACTTC.

This clonotype was observed a few times. The chain combines TRBV18 with TRBJ2-1; 7 nucleotides line up with TRBD1. The V and J ends lost 3 bases and 1 base, in that order; junction bases with no gene match: 6. Per the germline V gene, CDR1 is KGHSH and CDR2 is LQKENI. The CDR3 extends over 16 amino acids. The CDR3 spells CASSPRQGPSYNEQFF. In nucleotides, the CDR3 is TGTGCCAGCTCACCCCGACAGGGCCCTTCCTACAATGAGCAGTTCTTC.

This rearrangement joins TRBV19 to TRBJ2-6; D gene ambiguous. The germline V and J ends were trimmed by 2 bases and 0 bases, with 14 bases remaining between them. Germline V CDR1 and CDR2: LNHDA, SQIVND (reference sequence). This CDR3 is built from 18 residues. This CDR3 is CASSIQSGVFSGANVLTF. CDR3 coding DNA: TGTGCCAGTAGTATACAGTCTGGGGTCTTCTCTGGGGCCAACGTCCTGACTTTC.

The CDR3 DNA reads as TGCAGTGCCAAAGCAGGAGCCAAAAACATTCAGTACTTC. Amino acids: CSAKAGAKNIQYF. The gene calls are TRBV20-1 and TRBJ2-4, with unresolved D. CDR3 length: 13 amino acids. The germline CDR1 and CDR2 sequences are DFQATT and SNEGSKA (reference sequence). Trimming took off 6 bases at V and 0 bases at J, with 9 bases between the two ends.

This clonotype was seen more than once but under ten times. J is TRBJ2-4 and V is TRBV20-1; TRBD1 aligns across 8 bases. From germline, CDR1 is DFQATT and CDR2 SNEGSKA (reference sequence). This CDR3 region has 18 residues. V lost 3 bases to trimming and J lost 0 bases; unmatched junction nucleotides: 13. CDR3 protein: CSARILWQGAVAKNIQYF. CDR3 nucleotides: TGCAGTGCTAGGATTCTTTGGCAGGGGGCCGTAGCCAAAAACATTCAGTACTTC.

This clonotype has a count of ten or more. CDR3 loop: CASSVGGTGIGPQHF. CDR3 coding DNA: TGTGCCAGCAGTGTGGGGGGGACAGGCATCGGGCCCCAGCATTTT. This chain links TRBV2 with TRBJ1-5, with 8 nucleotides matching TRBD1. After removal of 4 bases from V and 9 bases from J, the junction contained 11 bases not matched to a gene. Germline CDR1 and CDR2: SNHLY and FYNNEI. The CDR3 contains 15 residues.

The chain is built from TRBV12-3 or TRBV12-4 and TRBJ1-4, with no clear D. This CDR3 contains 12 residues. V was cut by 10 bases and J by 10 bases, with 16 bases left in between. DNA for the CDR3: TGTGCCACTAGGGCAACGGTGGGAAAACTGTTTTTT. Translation: CATRATVGKLFF.

The sample holds a few counts of this clonotype. The chain links TRBV12-3 or TRBV12-4 to TRBJ2-1, with 7 bases that match TRBD2. The CDR3 sequence is 13 residues long. V lost 3 bases to trimming and J lost 14 bases; unmatched junction nucleotides: 10. CDR3 nucleotides: TGTGCCAGCAGTTTGGTCCAGCGGGGTGGGGAGTTCTTC. Translating gives CASSLVQRGGEFF.

The chain uses TRBV25-1 and TRBJ2-1; 7 nucleotides align to TRBD2. CDR1 is MGHDK and CDR2 is SYGVNS in the germline V gene. The CDR3 consists of 14 residues. V was clipped by 4 bases and J by 3 bases; unmatched bases: 3. CDR3 residues: CASSGVAGYNEQFF. The CDR3 coding sequence is TGTGCCAGCAGTGGGGTAGCGGGCTACAATGAGCAGTTCTTC.

This clonotype was counted a few times. The chain has TRBV7-8 and TRBJ2-1; tentative D call: TRBD2 (6 bases). Germline CDR1 SGHVS, CDR2 FQNEAQ. The V end was cut by 5 bases, the J end by 9 bases, with 14 bases between. The CDR3 contains 13 residues. CDR3 coding DNA: TGTGCCAGCAGCAGATTACCCGGGGGTGAGCAGTTCTTC. Protein: CASSRLPGGEQFF.

This clonotype was detected a few times. This chain links TRBV12-3 or TRBV12-4 with TRBJ1-6; 8 positions match TRBD1. After removal of 5 bases from V and 6 bases from J, the junction contained 3 bases not matched to a gene. The CDR3 consists of 14 residues. The CDR3 bases are TGTGCCAGCAGTACGGGACAGGTTAATTCACCCCTCCACTTT. Translating it yields CASSTGQVNSPLHF.

This chain uses TRBV30 with TRBJ2-5; TRBD2 agrees at 10 bases. Germline assignment: CDR1 GTSNPN and CDR2 SVGIG (reference sequence). After removal of 2 bases from V and 6 bases from J, the junction contained 3 bases not matched to a gene. This CDR3 region has 13 residues. DNA of the CDR3: TGTGCCTGGAGTTCTAGCGGGGGTAAGACCCAGTACTTC. Its protein product is CAWSSSGGKTQYF.

This clonotype was counted many times. This chain connects TRBV20-1 to TRBJ2-1, with 7 bases that match TRBD2. V lost 0 bases, J lost 5 bases, and 7 bases stayed unmatched. The CDR3 runs 15 residues. The V gene's germline CDR1 is DFQATT and CDR2 SNEGSKA (reference sequence). The CDR3 DNA follows: TGCAGTGCTAGAGATTTACGGGGGGTCAACAATGAGCAGTTCTTC. This encodes CSARDLRGVNNEQFF.

The gene calls are TRBV6-5 and TRBJ2-2, with a weak D call TRBD2 (5 bases). The V gene's germline CDR1 is MNHEY and CDR2 SVGAGI. The CDR3 runs 17 residues. V lost 0 bases and J lost 5, with 16 bases in between. For the CDR3, the DNA is TGTGCCAGCAGTTACTCGAGCATATCCCGGGGTACCGGGGAGCTGTTTTTT. This encodes CASSYSSISRGTGELFF.